This T cell receptor (beta chain) came from a study of blood T cell repertoires in COVID-19. Study as a whole: The study drew acute and convalescent COVID-19 samples from the United States, Italy and Spain.

Source study methods: Quantification of nucleated cells was approximated via reference gene primer amplification. Profiled with immunoSEQ multiplex PCR; TCRdb holds only in-frame clones, not every one. V and J calls and clone size are copied from that table; D and trimming were computed from the DNA. The repertoire holds roughly 110,000 clones, roughly nine tenths seen once, with under 5.5% in the top ten. This TCR was sampled from a man in his forties with active or convalescent COVID-19. The sample taken for sequencing was peripheral blood.

This CDR3 is CASSYIQGSEQYF. The CDR3 bases are TGTGCCAGCAGTTACATTCAGGGATCCGAGCAGTACTTC. The chain joins TRBV6-5 to TRBJ2-7, with D possibly being TRBD1 (5 bases). The CDR3 is 13 residues long. V was cut by 2 bases and J by 6 bases, with 11 bases left in between. Per the germline V gene, CDR1 is MNHEY and CDR2 is SVGAGI.